This TCR beta chain was retrieved from a study of T cells in Graves' hyperthyroidism and ophthalmopathy (dated by TCRdb to about 2019). Study-wide context: To identify distinguishing TCR V-J signatures, a discovery cohort of 100 patients was used, comprising 43 with Graves' ophthalmopathy and 57 with stable Graves' hyperthyroidism. The 95 to 100 discovery patients were randomly divided into training and test sets at a 7:3 ratio. An independent validation cohort of 18 to 20 hyperthyroidism patients and about 15 patients who later progressed to ophthalmopathy tested prospective prediction of ophthalmopathy. TCR Vbeta CDR3 sequencing of around 130 peripheral blood samples (fewer than 45 ophthalmopathy, roughly 74 hyperthyroidism and around 17 progressor patients) is reported in the paper. Thyroid tissue and blood T-cell repertoires from six Graves' hyperthyroidism patients were also compared in the study. After sampling, hyperthyroidism patients received methimazole starting at 30 mg daily, and ophthalmopathy patients received high-dose intravenous methylprednisolone.

The CDR3 covers 13 residues, taking in both the cysteine and the phenylalanine. Only the CDR3 portion is preserved as DNA: 39 bases, with reading frame beginning at the first base. CDR1 SEHNR and CDR2 FQNEAQ were looked up in the germline V gene (reference sequence). What the authors observed across the whole study: In validation, the model predicted progression to ophthalmopathy a median of about 6 months before onset, with approximately 68% sensitivity and roughly 77% specificity. Blood samples also contained most of the expanded thyroid clonotypes (frequency above 0.001), which suggests that blood repertoires may reflect thyroid immune responses. Sample size was not statistically predetermined, and blinding of investigators to group allocation was not performed. A 13 V-J signature model separated ophthalmopathy from stable hyperthyroidism, with about 90% sensitivity and about 81% specificity in cross-validation and 80%/75% in testing.

TCR beta CDR3 regions were amplified from RNA transcripts. For the first round of RT-PCR on the TCR CDR3, the HTBI primer set was used together with the Qiagen OneStep RT-PCR kit. Libraries were constructed in a second round of multiplex PCR, after which size selection and purification were performed. The libraries were sequenced on an Illumina HiSeq2000 using paired-end 100 bp reads. The original methods were these. SOAPnuke was used to process the raw data, removing reads that contained adapters or uncalled bases, had a mean Phred below 15, or lacked an exact match to the constant primer or identifier. COPE v1.2.5 was used to merge high-quality paired reads, and clonotypes were defined as unique nucleotide sequences. MiTCR v1.1 was used to align clonotypes to the IMGT TRBV, TRBD and TRBJ reference segments. Only V-J combinations with frequency above 0.0001, covering about 99% of repertoires, were analysed. The TCS score was defined as the ratio of F50 (clonal expansion) to E x V (chaos), calculated using BLOSUM62-based TCRdist between CDR3 peptides within each V-J. Welch's t-statistics and random forest reduced 500 to 650 V-J features to roughly 13, which were used in a naive Bayes classifier (R e1071). The similarity between thyroid and blood repertoires was quantified using the Morisita-Horn index. TCRdb reran the public reads through fastp at Q25 and MiXCR, keeping productive beta chains. Identical CDR3 protein sequences are pooled into one entry, listed with their most common genes and DNA. For this entry, the V and J calls and clone size follow TCRdb and not the study's own pipeline. In this sample the table shows 450,000 to 700,000 distinct CDR3 sequences, 35% to 55% of which occur a single time. Roughly 8.2% of the sample lies in the top ten.

To note about this clonotype: It lacks a known antigen. The junction does not match germline at one end; this may be a read error.

Stable Graves' hyperthyroidism was defined as no progression to ophthalmopathy during 18 months of follow-up. The hyperthyroidism patients were between 18 and 65 years old and newly diagnosed, with a disease duration of less than 2 months. Exclusion was applied to patients with uncontrolled infections, other autoimmune diseases, pregnancy or lactation. Diagnoses relied on clinical symptoms, serum thyroxine and TRAb, thyroid ultrasound and orbital computed tomography. Total RNA was extracted with Trizol reagent, and quality was checked on an Agilent 2100 Bioanalyzer. The sequence was collected from a young woman with Graves' hyperthyroidism. The sequence is built from TRBV7-9 and TRBJ1-6, and perhaps TRBD1 as D gene, on 6 matching bases. The sample comprised peripheral blood or thyroid tissue (not recorded which). The CDR3 protein: CASSPDSHPPLHF. The DNA sequence is given as TGCGCCAGCAGCCCGGACAGTCATCCACCCCTCCACTTT. With the portions outside the CDR3 filled from the reference TRBV7-9 and TRBJ1-6 genes, the complete variable region becomes DTGVSQNPRHKITKRGQNVTFRCDPISEHNRLYWYRQTLGQGPEFLTYFQNEAQLEKSRLLSDRFSAERPKGSFSTLEIQRTEQGDSAMYLCASSPDSHPPLHFGNGTRLTVT.